The TCR beta chain under discussion was sequenced for a study of a mutant IDH1 vaccine in newly diagnosed glioma. Study summary: Patients got their first vaccination 4-6 weeks after radiotherapy alone, or with temozolomide cycles.

Note on this clone: Its antigen is unknown.

The length of the CDR3 is 14 residues. Trimming left V 1 base short and J 2 bases short, with 6 bases between. Germline lookup yields CDR1 SEHNR and CDR2 FQNEAQ (reference sequence). Time point specified: week 47, end of study. The content of each vaccine dose was 300 ug of mutant IDH1 20-mer peptide, and topical imiquimod accompanied it. Profiling relied on immunoSEQ multiplex PCR, and the TCRdb table lists in-frame clones only, not all of them. Of tens of thousands of clones in the sample, approximately 82% are singletons; the top ten hold roughly a sixth. V gene TRBV7-9 combines with J gene TRBJ1-3; possibly TRBD1 for D (5 bases). Sequencing was performed on PBMCs, taken from a glioma patient whose treatment included an IDH1 peptide vaccine. The sequence was obtained from a man aged 18 to 30 with glioma. Some clones in this sample may be carry-over from other donors' samples. The CDR3: CASSLGGAGNTIYF. In nucleotides, the CDR3 is TGTGCCAGCAGCTTAGGAGGGGCTGGAAACACCATATATTTT.